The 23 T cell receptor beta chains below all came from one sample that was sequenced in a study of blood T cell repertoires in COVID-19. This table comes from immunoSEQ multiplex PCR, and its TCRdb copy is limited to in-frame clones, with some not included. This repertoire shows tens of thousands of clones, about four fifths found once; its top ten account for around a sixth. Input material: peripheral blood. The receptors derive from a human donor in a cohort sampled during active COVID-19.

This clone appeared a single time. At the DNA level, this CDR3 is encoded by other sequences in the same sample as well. DNA of the CDR3: TGTGCCAGCAGCTTAGCAGGGGCGGGGGGGAGTTACAATGAGCAGTTCTTC. This translates into CASSLAGAGGSYNEQFF. The chain couples TRBV7-9 to TRBJ2-1, with 9 bases that match TRBD2. The CDR3 length is 17 residues. The V gene end was trimmed by 0 bases and the J gene end by 4 bases; junction bases not matched to a gene: 7. The germline V gene encodes CDR1 SEHNR and CDR2 FQNEAQ (reference sequence).

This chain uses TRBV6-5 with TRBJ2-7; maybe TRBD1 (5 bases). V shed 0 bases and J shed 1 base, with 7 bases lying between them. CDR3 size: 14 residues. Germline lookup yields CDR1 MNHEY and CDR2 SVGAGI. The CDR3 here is CASSYSGPSYEQYF. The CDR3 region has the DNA TGTGCCAGCAGTTACTCGGGGCCGTCCTACGAGCAGTACTTC.

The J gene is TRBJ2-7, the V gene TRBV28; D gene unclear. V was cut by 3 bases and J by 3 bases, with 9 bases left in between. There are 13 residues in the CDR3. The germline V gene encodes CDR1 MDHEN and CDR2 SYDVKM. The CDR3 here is CASSFVRGYEQYF. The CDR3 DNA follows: TGTGCCAGCAGTTTTGTACGCGGCTACGAGCAGTACTTC. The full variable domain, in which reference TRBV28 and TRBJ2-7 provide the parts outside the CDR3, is DVKVTQSSRYLVKRTGEKVFLECVQDMDHENMFWYRQDPGLGLRLIYFSYDVKMKEKGDIPEGYSVSREKKERFSLILESASTNQTSMYLCASSFVRGYEQYFGPGTRLTVT.

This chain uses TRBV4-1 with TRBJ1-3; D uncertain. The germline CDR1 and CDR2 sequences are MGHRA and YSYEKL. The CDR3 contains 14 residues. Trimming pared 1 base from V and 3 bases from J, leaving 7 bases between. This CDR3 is CASSQGEGGNTIYF. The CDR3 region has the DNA TGCGCCAGCAGCCAAGGAGAGGGTGGAAACACCATATATTTT.

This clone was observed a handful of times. As DNA, the CDR3 is TGTGCCAGCAGCCCGGGGGGGGCGTCTCTCGCCAACGTCCTGACTTTC. Translating it yields CASSPGGASLANVLTF. The chain employs TRBV5-4 and TRBJ2-6; 8 positions agree with TRBD2. The CDR3 sequence is 16 residues long. V was pared by 4 bases and J by 7 bases, with 10 bases of the junction left unmatched. Germline V lookup: CDR1 SGHNT, CDR2 YYREEE (reference sequence).

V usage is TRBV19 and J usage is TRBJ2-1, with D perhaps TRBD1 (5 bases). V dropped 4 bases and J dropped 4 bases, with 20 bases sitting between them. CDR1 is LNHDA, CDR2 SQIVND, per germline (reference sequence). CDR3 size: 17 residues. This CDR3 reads CASSTQATPSPYNEQFF. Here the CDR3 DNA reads TGTGCCAGTAGTACACAGGCCACACCCTCACCTTACAATGAGCAGTTCTTC.

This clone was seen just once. CDR3 DNA sequence: TGTGCCAGCAGCCAAGTTCGCGAAGAGACCCAGTACTTC. Translation gives CASSQVREETQYF. The V and J genes are TRBV3-1 (or the pseudogene TRBV3-2) and TRBJ2-5; D not resolved. The length of the CDR3 is 13 residues. Looked up from germline, CDR1 is LGHDT and CDR2 is YNNKEL (reference sequence). The germline V and J ends were trimmed by 1 base and 3 bases, with 6 bases remaining between them.

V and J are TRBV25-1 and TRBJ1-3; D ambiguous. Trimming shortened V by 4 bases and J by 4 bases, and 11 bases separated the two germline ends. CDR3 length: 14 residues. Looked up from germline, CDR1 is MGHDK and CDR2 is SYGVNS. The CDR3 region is CASSVAGGGNTIYF. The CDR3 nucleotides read TGTGCCAGCAGTGTAGCCGGCGGAGGAAACACCATATATTTT.

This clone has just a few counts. CDR3 nucleotides: TGTGCCAGCAGACCGGGGACAGGGGGCTACAATGAGCAGTTCTTC. Translation: CASRPGTGGYNEQFF. The chain joins TRBV6-6 to TRBJ2-1; 11 bases line up with TRBD1. Trimming removed 6 bases from V and 3 bases from J; junction bases left unmatched: 4. This CDR3 spans 15 amino acids. Germline loops: CDR1 MNHNY, CDR2 SVGAGI (reference sequence).

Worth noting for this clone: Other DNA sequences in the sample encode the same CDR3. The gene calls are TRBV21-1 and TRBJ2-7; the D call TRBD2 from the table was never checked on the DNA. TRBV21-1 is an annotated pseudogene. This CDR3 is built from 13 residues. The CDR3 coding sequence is TGTGCCAGCAGCCTAGCGGGGTCGGACGAGCAGTACGTC. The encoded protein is CASSLAGSDEQYV.

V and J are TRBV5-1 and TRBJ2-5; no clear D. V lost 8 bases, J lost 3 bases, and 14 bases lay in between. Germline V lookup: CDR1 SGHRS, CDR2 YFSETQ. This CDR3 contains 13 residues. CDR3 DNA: TGCGCCAGTTGCACGGCGGTCAAAGAGACCCAGTACTTC. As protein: CASCTAVKETQYF.

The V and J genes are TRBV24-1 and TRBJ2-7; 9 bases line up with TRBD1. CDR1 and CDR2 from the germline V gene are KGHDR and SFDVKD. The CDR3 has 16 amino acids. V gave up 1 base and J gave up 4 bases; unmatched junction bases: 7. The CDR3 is CATSDLSQGAVYEQYV. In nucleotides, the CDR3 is TGTGCCACCAGTGATTTATCACAGGGGGCGGTTTACGAGCAGTACGTC.

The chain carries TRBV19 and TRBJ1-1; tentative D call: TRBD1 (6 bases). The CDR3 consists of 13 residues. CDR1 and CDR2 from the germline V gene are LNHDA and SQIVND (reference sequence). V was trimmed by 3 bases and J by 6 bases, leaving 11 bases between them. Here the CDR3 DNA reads TGTGCCAGTAGTATCCAGGGGATCGCTGAAGCTTTCTTT. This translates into CASSIQGIAEAFF. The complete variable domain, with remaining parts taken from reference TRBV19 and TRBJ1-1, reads DGGITQSPKYLFRKEGQNVTLSCEQNLNHDAMYWYRQDPGQGLRLIYYSQIVNDFQKGDIAEGYSVSREKKESFPLTVTSAQKNPTAFYLCASSIQGIAEAFFGQGTRLTVV.

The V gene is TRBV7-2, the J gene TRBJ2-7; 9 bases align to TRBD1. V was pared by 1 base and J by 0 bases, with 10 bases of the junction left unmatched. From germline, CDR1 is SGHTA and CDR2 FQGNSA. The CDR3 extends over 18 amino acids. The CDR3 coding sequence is TGTGCCAGCAGCTTAGGCCCCCCAGGACAGGGGAGCTCCTACGAGCAGTACTTC. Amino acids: CASSLGPPGQGSSYEQYF.

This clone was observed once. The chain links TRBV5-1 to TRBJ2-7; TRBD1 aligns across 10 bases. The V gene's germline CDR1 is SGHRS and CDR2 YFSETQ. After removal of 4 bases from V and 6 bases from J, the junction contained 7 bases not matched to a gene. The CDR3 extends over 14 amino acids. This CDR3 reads CASSPRQGAREQYF. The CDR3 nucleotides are TGCGCCAGCAGCCCCCGACAGGGGGCCCGCGAGCAGTACTTC.

CDR3 in DNA: TGTGCCAGCAGACCGGGGATAAGCTCCTACGAGCAGTACTTC. It is translated as CASRPGISSYEQYF. The rearrangement links TRBV6-6 to TRBJ2-7; D may be TRBD2 (5 bases). This CDR3 spans 14 amino acids. CDR1 is MNHNY, CDR2 SVGAGI, per germline (reference sequence). Trimming removed 6 bases from V and 0 bases from J, with 12 bases in between.

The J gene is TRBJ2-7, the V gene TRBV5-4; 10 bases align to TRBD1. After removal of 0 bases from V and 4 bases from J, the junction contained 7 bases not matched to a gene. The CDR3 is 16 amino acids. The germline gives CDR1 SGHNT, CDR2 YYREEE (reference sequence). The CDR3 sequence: CASSLERQGAPYEQYF. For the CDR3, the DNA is TGTGCCAGCAGCTTGGAAAGACAGGGGGCGCCGTACGAGCAGTACTTC.

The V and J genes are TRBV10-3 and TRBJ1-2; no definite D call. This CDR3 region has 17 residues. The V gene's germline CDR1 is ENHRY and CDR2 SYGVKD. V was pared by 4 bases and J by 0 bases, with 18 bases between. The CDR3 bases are TGTGCCATCAGTGGAGGTCGGGTGAAAGTCTCTAACTATGGCTACACCTTC. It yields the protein CAISGGRVKVSNYGYTF.

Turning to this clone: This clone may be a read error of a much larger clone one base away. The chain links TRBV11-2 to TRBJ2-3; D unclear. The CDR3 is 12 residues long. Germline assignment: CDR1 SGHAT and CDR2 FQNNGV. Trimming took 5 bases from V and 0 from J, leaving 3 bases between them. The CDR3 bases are TGTGCCAGCAGCCCAAGCACAGATACGCAGTATTTT. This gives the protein CASSPSTDTQYF.

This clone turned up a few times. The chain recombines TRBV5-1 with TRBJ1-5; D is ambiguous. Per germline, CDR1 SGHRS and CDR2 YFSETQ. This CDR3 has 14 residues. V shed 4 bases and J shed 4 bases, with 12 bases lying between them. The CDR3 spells CASSDGFGNQPQHF. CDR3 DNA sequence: TGCGCCAGCAGCGACGGGTTTGGAAATCAGCCCCAGCATTTT.

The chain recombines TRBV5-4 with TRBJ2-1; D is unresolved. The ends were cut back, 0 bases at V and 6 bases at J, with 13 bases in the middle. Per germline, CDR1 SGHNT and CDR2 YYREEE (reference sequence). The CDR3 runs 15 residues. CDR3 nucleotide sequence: TGTGCCAGCAGCTTGGGACAAACTTTCCCCAATGAGCAGTTCTTC. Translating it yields CASSLGQTFPNEQFF.

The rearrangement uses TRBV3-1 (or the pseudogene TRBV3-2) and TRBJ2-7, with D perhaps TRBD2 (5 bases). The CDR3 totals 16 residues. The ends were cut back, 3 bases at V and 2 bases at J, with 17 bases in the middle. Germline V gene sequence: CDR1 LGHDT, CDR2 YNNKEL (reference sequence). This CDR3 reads CASSHVAGPRPYEQYF. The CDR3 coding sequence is TGTGCCAGCAGCCATGTGGCGGGTCCCCGCCCCTACGAGCAGTACTTC.

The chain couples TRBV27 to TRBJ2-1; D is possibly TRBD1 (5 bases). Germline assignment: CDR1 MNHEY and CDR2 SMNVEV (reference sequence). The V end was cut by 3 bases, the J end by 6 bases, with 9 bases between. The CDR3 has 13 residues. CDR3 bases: TGTGCCAGCAGTTTTTCAGGGTTCAATGAGCAGTTCTTC. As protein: CASSFSGFNEQFF.